A selection of T cell receptor beta chains follows, all from one sample in a study of neurological immune-mediated disorders. TCRdb processed the 5' RACE reads anew with MiXCR; each CDR3 protein has one entry. The sample has fewer than 30,000 distinct CDR3 sequences, under 15% seen once. The source material was CD4+ T cells from blood. Every receptor here comes from a female donor with HTLV-1-associated myelopathy (HAM/TSP). CDR3s include the opening cysteine and the closing phenylalanine or tryptophan. The D gene is left open where the match is weak. Expanded clones are given a class, and other clones once, few, many or no size at all.

j_call: TRBJ1-6; clone_size: many; v_call: TRBV7-2; d_call: TRBD1; cdr3_aa: CASSHPGGGKNSPLHF; cdr3_nt: TGTGCCAGCAGCCACCCGGGAGGGGGCAAGAATTCACCCCTCCACTTT
j_call: TRBJ2-4; clone_size: many; v_call: TRBV7-2; d_call: -; cdr3_aa: CASSLGWDLAKNIQYF; cdr3_nt: TGTGCCAGCAGCTTAGGGTGGGACCTAGCCAAAAACATTCAGTACTTC
j_call: TRBJ1-5; clone_size: many; v_call: TRBV5-1; d_call: -; cdr3_aa: CASSLDADQPQHF; cdr3_nt: TGCGCCAGCAGCTTGGACGCTGATCAGCCCCAGCATTTT
j_call: TRBJ1-4; clone_size: many; v_call: TRBV3-1; d_call: -; cdr3_aa: CASSYREFEKLFF; cdr3_nt: TGTGCCAGCAGCTACCGGGAGTTTGAAAAACTGTTTTTT
j_call: TRBJ2-7; clone_size: medium-sized; v_call: TRBV7-3; d_call: TRBD1; cdr3_aa: CASSPAPDRGRYEQYF; cdr3_nt: TGTGCCAGCAGCCCCGCCCCGGACAGGGGGCGCTACGAGCAGTACTTC
j_call: TRBJ2-7; clone_size: -; v_call: TRBV4-2; d_call: -; cdr3_aa: CASSPGRRSYEQYF; cdr3_nt: TGTGCCAGCAGCCCCGGTCGGAGGTCCTACGAGCAGTACTTC
j_call: TRBJ2-4; clone_size: once; v_call: TRBV5-1; d_call: TRBD2; cdr3_aa: CASSFDVNTGTSVNIQYF; cdr3_nt: TGCGCCAGCAGCTTTGACGTTAACACCGGGACTAGTGTAAACATTCAGTACTTC
j_call: TRBJ1-4; clone_size: many; v_call: TRBV20-1; d_call: -; cdr3_aa: CSAPGEGYEKLFF; cdr3_nt: TGCAGTGCCCCGGGGGAGGGGTATGAAAAACTGTTTTTT
j_call: TRBJ1-1; clone_size: many; v_call: TRBV20-1; d_call: -; cdr3_aa: CSAKRGMTEAFF; cdr3_nt: TGCAGTGCTAAGAGGGGGATGACTGAAGCTTTCTTT
j_call: TRBJ2-5; clone_size: medium-sized; v_call: TRBV20-1; d_call: -; cdr3_aa: CSASSRAETQYF; cdr3_nt: TGCAGTGCTAGTAGCAGGGCAGAGACCCAGTACTTC
j_call: TRBJ2-5; clone_size: many; v_call: TRBV12-3/TRBV12-4; d_call: TRBD2; cdr3_aa: CASSRTSSLQETQYF; cdr3_nt: TGTGCCAGCAGCCGGACTAGCTCATTGCAGGAGACCCAGTACTTC
j_call: TRBJ1-5; clone_size: many; v_call: TRBV6-6; d_call: -; cdr3_aa: CASSYARGGGQPQHF; cdr3_nt: TGTGCCAGCAGTTACGCCAGGGGAGGCGGTCAGCCCCAGCATTTT
j_call: TRBJ1-2; clone_size: -; v_call: TRBV9; d_call: -; cdr3_aa: CASSADVGGYTF; cdr3_nt: TGTGCCAGCAGCGCCGATGTTGGTGGCTACACCTTC
j_call: TRBJ2-3; clone_size: many; v_call: TRBV7-9; d_call: -; cdr3_aa: CASSPLVGLPVDTQYF; cdr3_nt: TGTGCCAGCAGCCCCCTCGTAGGACTCCCCGTAGATACGCAGTATTTT
j_call: TRBJ2-2; clone_size: many; v_call: TRBV5-1; d_call: TRBD2; cdr3_aa: CASSLGAGLAAGELFF; cdr3_nt: TGCGCCAGCAGCTTGGGTGCGGGACTAGCGGCCGGGGAGCTGTTTTTT
j_call: TRBJ1-1; clone_size: many; v_call: TRBV7-9; d_call: TRBD1; cdr3_aa: CASSLGGQGGTEAFF; cdr3_nt: TGTGCCAGCAGCTTAGGGGGACAGGGTGGAACTGAAGCTTTCTTT
j_call: TRBJ2-1; clone_size: medium-sized; v_call: TRBV15; d_call: TRBD2; cdr3_aa: CATSLVAGHNEQFF; cdr3_nt: TGTGCCACCAGCTTGGTAGCGGGACACAATGAGCAGTTCTTC
j_call: TRBJ2-3; clone_size: many; v_call: TRBV20-1; d_call: -; cdr3_aa: CSATDTAADTQYF; cdr3_nt: TGCAGTGCGACTGATACGGCAGCAGATACGCAGTATTTT
j_call: TRBJ1-5; clone_size: many; v_call: TRBV28; d_call: -; cdr3_aa: CASRPGSIDNQPQHF; cdr3_nt: TGTGCCAGCAGACCCGGGAGCATCGACAATCAGCCCCAGCATTTT
j_call: TRBJ2-5; clone_size: many; v_call: TRBV20-1; d_call: -; cdr3_aa: CSARGGPRETQYF; cdr3_nt: TGCAGTGCTAGAGGGGGTCCCCGGGAGACCCAGTACTTC
j_call: TRBJ2-5; clone_size: many; v_call: TRBV20-1; d_call: TRBD1; cdr3_aa: CSAQGTGRVETQYF; cdr3_nt: TGCAGTGCTCAGGGGACAGGGAGAGTAGAGACCCAGTACTTC
j_call: TRBJ1-3; clone_size: many; v_call: TRBV12-3/TRBV12-4; d_call: -; cdr3_aa: CASSLSSGNTIYF; cdr3_nt: TGTGCCAGCAGTCTTAGCTCTGGAAACACCATATATTTT
j_call: TRBJ2-3; clone_size: many; v_call: TRBV5-1; d_call: TRBD2; cdr3_aa: CASSLLAGGLTDTQYF; cdr3_nt: TGCGCCAGCAGCTTGTTAGCGGGGGGCCTCACAGATACGCAGTATTTT
j_call: TRBJ1-1; clone_size: medium-sized; v_call: TRBV5-1; d_call: -; cdr3_aa: CASSSWTENTEAFF; cdr3_nt: TGCGCCAGCAGCTCCTGGACGGAGAACACTGAAGCTTTCTTT
j_call: TRBJ1-3; clone_size: many; v_call: TRBV9; d_call: TRBD1; cdr3_aa: CASSVGQGNGNTIYF; cdr3_nt: TGTGCCAGCAGCGTAGGACAGGGTAATGGAAACACCATATATTTT
j_call: TRBJ2-2; clone_size: -; v_call: TRBV20-1; d_call: -; cdr3_aa: CSANLGGPTSGELFF; cdr3_nt: TGCAGTGCTAATTTAGGGGGGCCAACCAGCGGGGAGCTGTTTTTT
j_call: TRBJ1-4; clone_size: medium-sized; v_call: TRBV20-1; d_call: -; cdr3_aa: CSARDADQGGEKLFF; cdr3_nt: TGCAGTGCTAGAGATGCTGACCAGGGCGGCGAAAAACTGTTTTTT
j_call: TRBJ2-7; clone_size: many; v_call: TRBV5-1; d_call: TRBD2; cdr3_aa: CASSLVGGSSYEQYF; cdr3_nt: TGCGCCAGCAGCTTGGTTGGCGGGAGCTCCTACGAGCAGTACTTC
j_call: TRBJ2-3; clone_size: many; v_call: TRBV5-1; d_call: -; cdr3_aa: CASSPYADPQTDTQYF; cdr3_nt: TGCGCCAGCAGCCCCTACGCGGACCCGCAAACCGATACGCAGTATTTT
j_call: TRBJ1-2; clone_size: many; v_call: TRBV20-1; d_call: TRBD1; cdr3_aa: CSARPRDSYNYGYTF; cdr3_nt: TGCAGTGCTAGACCCCGGGACAGCTACAACTATGGCTACACCTTC
j_call: TRBJ2-3; clone_size: many; v_call: TRBV9; d_call: TRBD2; cdr3_aa: CASGRLADTDTQYF; cdr3_nt: TGTGCCAGCGGGCGACTAGCAGACACAGATACGCAGTATTTT
j_call: TRBJ2-5; clone_size: -; v_call: TRBV20-1; d_call: TRBD2; cdr3_aa: CSVGWGRGGLGQYF; cdr3_nt: TGCAGTGTCGGGTGGGGACGGGGGGGCCTTGGGCAGTACTTC
j_call: TRBJ2-7; clone_size: few; v_call: TRBV11-2; d_call: -; cdr3_aa: CASSLDRSDEQYF; cdr3_nt: TGTGCCAGCAGCTTAGATCGGAGTGACGAGCAGTACTTC
j_call: TRBJ2-3; clone_size: many; v_call: TRBV5-6; d_call: TRBD2; cdr3_aa: CASSLQGSGGGGASDTQYF; cdr3_nt: TGTGCCAGCAGCTTGCAAGGTTCTGGTGGCGGGGGGGCCTCTGACACGCAGTATTTT
j_call: TRBJ1-1; clone_size: many; v_call: TRBV12-3/TRBV12-4; d_call: -; cdr3_aa: CASSLTGRNTEAFF; cdr3_nt: TGTGCCAGCAGTCTAACCGGGAGGAACACTGAAGCTTTCTTT